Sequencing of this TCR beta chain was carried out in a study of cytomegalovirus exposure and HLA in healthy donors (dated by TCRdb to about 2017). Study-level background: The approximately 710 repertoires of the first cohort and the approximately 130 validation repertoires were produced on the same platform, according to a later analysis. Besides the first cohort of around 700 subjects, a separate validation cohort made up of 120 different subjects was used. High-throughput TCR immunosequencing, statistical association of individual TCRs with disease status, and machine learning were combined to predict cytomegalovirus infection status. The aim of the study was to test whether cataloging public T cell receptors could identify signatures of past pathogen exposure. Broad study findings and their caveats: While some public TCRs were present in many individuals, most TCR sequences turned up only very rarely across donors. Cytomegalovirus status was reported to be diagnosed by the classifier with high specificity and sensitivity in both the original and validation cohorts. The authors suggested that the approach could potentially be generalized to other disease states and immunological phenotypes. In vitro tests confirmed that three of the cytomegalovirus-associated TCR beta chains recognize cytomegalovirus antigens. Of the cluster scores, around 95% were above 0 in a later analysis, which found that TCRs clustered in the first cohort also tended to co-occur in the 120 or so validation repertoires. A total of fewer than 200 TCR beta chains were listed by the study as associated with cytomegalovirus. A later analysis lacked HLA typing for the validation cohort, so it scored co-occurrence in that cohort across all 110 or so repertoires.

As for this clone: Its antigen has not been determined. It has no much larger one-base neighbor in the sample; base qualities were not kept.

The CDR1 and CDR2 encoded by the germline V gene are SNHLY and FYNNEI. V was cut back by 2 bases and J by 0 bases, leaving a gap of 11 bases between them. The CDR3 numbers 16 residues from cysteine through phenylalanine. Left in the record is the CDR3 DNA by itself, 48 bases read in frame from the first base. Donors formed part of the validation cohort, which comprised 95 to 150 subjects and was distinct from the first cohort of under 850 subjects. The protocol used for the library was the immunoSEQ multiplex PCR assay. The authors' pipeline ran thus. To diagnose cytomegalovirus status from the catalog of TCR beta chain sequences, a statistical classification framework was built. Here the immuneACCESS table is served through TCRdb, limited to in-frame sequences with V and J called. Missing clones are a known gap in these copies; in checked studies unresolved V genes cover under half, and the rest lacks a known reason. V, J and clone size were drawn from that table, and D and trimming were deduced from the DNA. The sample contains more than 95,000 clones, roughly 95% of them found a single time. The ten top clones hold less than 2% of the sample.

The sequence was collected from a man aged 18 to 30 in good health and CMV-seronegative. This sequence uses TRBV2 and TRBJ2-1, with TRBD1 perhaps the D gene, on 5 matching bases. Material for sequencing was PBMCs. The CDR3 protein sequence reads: CASSERGQSSYNEQFF. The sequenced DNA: TGTGCCAGCAGTGAAAGGGGCCAAAGCTCCTACAATGAGCAGTTCTTC.